The rows below give T cell receptor beta chains drawn from one sample of a study of T cell changes during pregnancy in multiple sclerosis. The table came from immunoSEQ multiplex PCR; TCRdb's copy has only in-frame clones and leaves some out. The table lists approximately 50,000 clones, around 94% of them singletons. The starting material was CD4+ T cells from peripheral blood mononuclear cells, obtained in the third trimester of pregnancy. The receptors here all came from a female donor with multiple sclerosis, enrolled in a pregnancy study. Each CDR3 is given without its conserved first and last residue.

>TRBV2|TRBJ2-1
ASLPGEYNEQF
>TRBV28|TRBJ2-5
ASSLGGGSRETQY
>TRBV7-8|TRBJ1-2
ASSLTGGGEMGYT
>TRBV7-3|TRBJ2-1
ASSSSGGYNEQF
>TRBV5-1|TRBJ2-1
ASSLGLDQYNEQF
>TRBV5-1|TRBJ1-2
ASSRQGLITDYGYT
>TRBV7-3|TRBJ2-7
ASSPPGTGFSYEQY
>TRBV5-1|TRBJ2-7
ASSLGTHYEQY
>TRBV18|TRBJ1-1
ASSPLGGTEAF
>TRBV13|TRBJ2-1
ASSLVGGSSYNEQF